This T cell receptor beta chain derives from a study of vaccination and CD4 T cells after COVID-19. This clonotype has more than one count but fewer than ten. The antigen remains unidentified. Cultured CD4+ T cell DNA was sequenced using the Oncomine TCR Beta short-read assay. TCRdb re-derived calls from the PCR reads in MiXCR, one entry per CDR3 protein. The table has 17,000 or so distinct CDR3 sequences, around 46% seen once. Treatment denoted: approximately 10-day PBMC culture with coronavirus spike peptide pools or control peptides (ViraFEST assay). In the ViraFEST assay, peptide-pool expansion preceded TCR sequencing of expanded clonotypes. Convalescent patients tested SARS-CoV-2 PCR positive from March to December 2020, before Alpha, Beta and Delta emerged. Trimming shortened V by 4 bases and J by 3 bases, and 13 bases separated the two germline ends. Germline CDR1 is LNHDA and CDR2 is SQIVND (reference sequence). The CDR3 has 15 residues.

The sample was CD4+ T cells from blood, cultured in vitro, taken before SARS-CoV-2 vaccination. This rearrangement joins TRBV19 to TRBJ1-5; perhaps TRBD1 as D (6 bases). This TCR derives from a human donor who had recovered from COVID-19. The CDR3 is CASSNRQVINQPQHF. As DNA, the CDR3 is TGTGCCAGTAGTAACAGACAGGTCATCAATCAGCCCCAGCATTTT.